The entry that follows covers one TCR beta chain sequence. Using immunoSEQ multiplex PCR, the repertoire was profiled, and TCRdb retains in-frame clones only, with some absent. The repertoire holds almost 300,000 clones, with around 87% as singletons. The sample comes from a study of blood T cell repertoires in COVID-19. The V gene's germline CDR1 is SGHTA and CDR2 FQGNSA. The CDR3 is made up of 15 amino acids. Trimming removed 3 bases from V and 2 bases from J; junction bases left unmatched: 7. Sequences were obtained from peripheral blood. This TCR was sampled from a man aged 65 to 85 with acute or convalescent COVID-19. The V and J genes are TRBV7-2 and TRBJ2-7, with 7 nucleotides matching TRBD2. CDR3 DNA: TGTGCCAGCAGCTTCTTGGCGGGAGTTCCCTACGAGCAGTACTTC. Translation gives CASSFLAGVPYEQYF. The full variable domain, completed using reference TRBV7-2 and TRBJ2-7, is GAGVSQSPSNKVTEKGKDVELRCDPISGHTALYWYRQSLGQGLEFLIYFQGNSAPDKSGLPSDRFSAERTGGSVSTLTIQRTQQEDSAVYLCASSFLAGVPYEQYFGPGTRLTVT.